This TCR beta chain emerged from a study of graft-versus-host responses after intestinal transplantation. Points on this clone: Its antigen is as yet unknown.

Here immunoSEQ multiplex PCR was the method, and the copy in TCRdb shows in-frame clones only, minus some. This table holds roughly 38,000 clones, 93% found once. The CDR3 totals 13 residues. V lost 4 bases, J lost 5 bases, and 13 bases lay in between. Germline assignment: CDR1 SGDLS and CDR2 YYNGEE. The chain recombines TRBV9 with TRBJ2-7; no clear D. The input for sequencing was unstimulated CD8+ T cells sorted from spleen or lymph node cells, taken before transplant. This TCR was recovered from a human donor who was the organ donor for an intestinal transplant. This CDR3 reads CASSLGSSHEQYF. The CDR3 DNA reads TGTGCCAGCAGCCTGGGATCCTCTCACGAGCAGTACTTC.